These 23 T cell receptor beta chains originate from one sample sequenced in a study of graft-versus-host responses after intestinal transplantation. Clones were sequenced by immunoSEQ multiplex PCR, and TCRdb holds only the in-frame ones, with some missing. The table shows approximately 75,000 clones, with around 91% occurring only once. No antigens are known for them. The sequencing used unstimulated CD8+ T cells sorted from spleen or lymph node cells, collected before transplant. The receptors here all came from a human donor who was the organ donor for an intestinal transplant.

J is TRBJ2-3 and V is TRBV7-9; 8 nucleotides line up with TRBD1. V lost 6 bases, J lost 2 bases, and 10 bases stayed unmatched. CDR1 is SEHNR, CDR2 FQNEAQ, per germline (reference sequence). This CDR3 is built from 16 residues. As DNA, the CDR3 is TGTGCCAGCAGACGCAGCGGACAGGGAATCACAGATACGCAGTATTTT. The encoded protein is CASRRSGQGITDTQYF. The entire variable domain, with the rest obtained from reference TRBV7-9 and TRBJ2-3, is as follows: DTGVSQNPRHKITKRGQNVTFRCDPISEHNRLYWYRQTLGQGPEFLTYFQNEAQLEKSRLLSDRFSAERPKGSFSTLEIQRTEQGDSAMYLCASRRSGQGITDTQYFGPGTRLTVL.

This chain links TRBV5-1 with TRBJ1-3, with 8 positions matching TRBD1. Germline V gene lookup returns CDR1 SGHRS and CDR2 YFSETQ. J gave up 4 bases and V 4 bases, and 1 base lay outside the gene matches. The CDR3 consists of 13 residues. DNA of the CDR3: TGCGCCAGCAGCAGGACAGGGGGAAACACCATATATTTT. Protein sequence: CASSRTGGNTIYF. The whole variable domain, remainder taken from reference TRBV5-1 and TRBJ1-3, is KAGVTQTPRYLIKTRGQQVTLSCSPISGHRSVSWYQQTPGQGLQFLFEYFSETQRNKGNFPGRFSGRQFSNSRSEMNVSTLELGDSALYLCASSRTGGNTIYFGEGSWLTVV.

This rearrangement joins TRBV28 to TRBJ2-4, with TRBD1 identical over 10 bases. The V gene end was trimmed by 5 bases and the J gene end by 6 bases; junction bases not matched to a gene: 10. CDR3 size: 16 residues. From germline, CDR1 is MDHEN and CDR2 SYDVKM. CDR3 sequence reads: CASSARDRGPGNIQYF. The CDR3 bases are TGTGCCAGCAGTGCCAGGGACAGGGGCCCGGGAAACATTCAGTACTTC.

This clone was detected once. This chain uses TRBV4-3 with TRBJ1-4; possible D gene TRBD1, 6 bases. Looked up from germline, CDR1 is LGHNA and CDR2 is YSLEER. This CDR3 is built from 15 residues. The V gene lost 0 bases and the J gene lost 7 bases, with 12 bases spanning the gap. DNA of the CDR3: TGCGCCAGCAGCCAAGAAGGGGGACGGGTTGAAAAACTGTTTTTT. This encodes CASSQEGGRVEKLFF.

This chain uses TRBV4-3 with TRBJ1-2, with TRBD1 matching over 10 bases. CDR1 is LGHNA and CDR2 is YSLEER in the germline V gene. V was clipped by 4 bases and J by 8 bases; unmatched bases: 10. CDR3 length: 15 amino acids. CDR3 DNA: TGCGCCAGCAGCCGCGAAGTGGGGACAGGGGACGGCTACACCTTC. It yields the protein CASSREVGTGDGYTF.

Only one count was recorded for this clone. V gene TRBV15 combines with J gene TRBJ2-1, with TRBD1 matching over 9 bases. The length of the CDR3 is 14 residues. Germline CDR1 reads LNHNV; CDR2 reads YYDKDF (reference sequence). The J segment lost 5 bases and the V segment lost 5 bases, leaving 4 bases of the junction unmatched. In nucleotides, the CDR3 is TGTGCCACCAGCTTCCGGGACAGGGACAATGAGCAGTTCTTC. The encoded protein is CATSFRDRDNEQFF.

V gene TRBV13 combines with J gene TRBJ1-2; D is possibly TRBD1 (5 bases). Germline V gives CDR1 PRHDT, CDR2 FYEKMQ (reference sequence). The germline V and J ends were trimmed by 3 bases and 4 bases, with 6 bases remaining between them. This CDR3 region has 12 residues. In DNA, the CDR3 is TGTGCCAGCAGCTTGCAGGGCTATGGCTACACCTTC. This sequence encodes CASSLQGYGYTF.

The chain couples TRBV6-6 to TRBJ2-1; no definite D call. CDR3 length: 12 amino acids. The germline gives CDR1 MNHNY, CDR2 SVGAGI (reference sequence). V lost 6 bases and J 8 bases, leaving 11 bases between the germline ends. As DNA, the CDR3 is TGTGCCAGCAGAAAACCAGAACATGAGCAGTTCTTC. Its translation is CASRKPEHEQFF.

The chain links TRBV4-1 to TRBJ1-1; D may be TRBD1 (6 bases). Trimming took 1 base from V and 4 from J, leaving 10 bases between them. CDR3 length equals 14 residues. Germline values: CDR1 MGHRA, CDR2 YSYEKL. The CDR3 DNA sequence: TGCGCCAGCAGCCAAGGGGGAGGGGGCACTGAAGCTTTCTTT. This sequence encodes CASSQGGGGTEAFF.

The chain couples TRBV5-1 to TRBJ2-1; D perhaps matches TRBD1 (6 bases). CDR3 size: 15 residues. Per the germline V gene, CDR1 is SGHRS and CDR2 is YFSETQ. V gave up 4 bases and J gave up 0 bases, with 11 bases separating them. The CDR3 DNA reads as TGCGCCAGCAGCCCGACAGGTTCCTCCTACAATGAGCAGTTCTTC. Translation gives CASSPTGSSYNEQFF.

This clone was observed a few times. J is TRBJ2-2 and V is TRBV6-4; D is undetermined. Trimming removed 8 bases at V and 3 bases at J, with 10 bases between. CDR1 and CDR2 (germline): MRHNA, SNTAGT. The CDR3 has 13 residues. The CDR3 sequence: CASGGQDTGELFF. CDR3 DNA: TGTGCCAGCGGTGGTCAGGACACCGGGGAGCTGTTTTTT.

In its sample, this clone was seen once. The chain combines TRBV9 with TRBJ1-1; maybe TRBD1 (6 bases). The CDR3 has 14 residues. Trimming shortened V by 0 bases and J by 8 bases, and 14 bases separated the two germline ends. CDR1 SGDLS and CDR2 YYNGEE come from the germline V gene. CDR3 in amino acids: CASSVEQGRGEAFF. For the CDR3, the DNA is TGTGCCAGCAGCGTAGAACAGGGTCGAGGGGAAGCTTTCTTT. Based on the CDR3 plus reference TRBV9 and TRBJ1-1, the full variable domain is DSGVTQTPKHLITATGQRVTLRCSPRSGDLSVYWYQQSLDQGLQFLIQYYNGEERAKGNILERFSAQQFPDLHSELNLSSLELGDSALYFCASSVEQGRGEAFFGQGTRLTVV.

The chain recombines TRBV7-8 with TRBJ2-1; 8 bases are a match to TRBD2. Losses at the gene ends were 6 bases for V and 0 bases for J; bases not matched to a gene: 7. The CDR3 totals 16 residues. The germline V gene encodes CDR1 SGHVS and CDR2 FQNEAQ. CDR3 region: CASRGLSGDSYNEQFF. The CDR3 coding sequence is TGTGCCAGCAGGGGTCTTAGCGGGGACTCCTACAATGAGCAGTTCTTC.

This sequence joins TRBV6-5 and TRBJ2-2, with D unclear. This CDR3 region has 15 residues. CDR1 and CDR2 from the germline V gene are MNHEY and SVGAGI. V was pared by 6 bases and J by 4 bases, with 15 bases between. CDR3 sequence reads: CASRGVRSATGELFF. The CDR3 bases are TGTGCCAGCAGGGGCGTCAGAAGTGCCACCGGGGAGCTGTTTTTT.

This clone was detected once. The chain joins TRBV19 to TRBJ2-1, with TRBD2 matching 10 bases. This CDR3 has 15 residues. CDR1 is LNHDA, CDR2 SQIVND, per germline (reference sequence). Trimming took 7 bases from V and 7 from J; bases not matched to a gene: 10. The CDR3 sequence is CASKIAGGSGNEQFF. CDR3 nucleotide sequence: TGTGCCAGTAAAATAGCGGGGGGCAGCGGAAATGAGCAGTTCTTC.

The V call is TRBV6-5, the J call TRBJ1-4, with D possibly being TRBD1 (5 bases). The germline gives CDR1 MNHEY, CDR2 SVGAGI. This CDR3 has 14 residues. The V gene lost 0 bases and the J gene lost 7 bases, with 9 bases spanning the gap. In nucleotides, the CDR3 is TGTGCCAGCAGTTACTCGACCGGGGGTGAAAAACTGTTTTTT. Residues: CASSYSTGGEKLFF.

The V and J genes are TRBV11-2 and TRBJ1-2; maybe TRBD1 (6 bases). CDR1 is SGHAT and CDR2 is FQNNGV in the germline V gene. V gave up 5 bases and J gave up 4 bases, with 14 bases separating them. The CDR3 is made up of 14 amino acids. The CDR3 spells CASSPLGAFYGYTF. The DNA for the CDR3 is TGTGCCAGCAGCCCATTGGGGGCGTTCTATGGCTACACCTTC.

The V and J genes are TRBV29-1 and TRBJ1-1; TRBD1 is a possible D gene (6 bases). The V gene's germline CDR1 is SQVTM and CDR2 ANQGSEA. CDR3 length equals 14 residues. The ends were cut back, 7 bases at V and 1 base at J, with 16 bases in the middle. CDR3 sequence: CSAGGGKQNTEAFF. The CDR3 coding sequence is TGCAGCGCCGGGGGGGGCAAGCAGAACACTGAAGCTTTCTTT.

The V and J genes are TRBV5-1 and TRBJ2-2; D gene ambiguous. The CDR3 consists of 12 residues. The germline V gene has CDR1 SGHRS and CDR2 YFSETQ. The V and J ends lost 3 bases and 3 bases respectively, with 3 bases between them. This CDR3 is CASSSYTGELFF. The DNA for the CDR3 is TGCGCCAGCAGCTCTTACACCGGGGAGCTGTTTTTT.

V gene TRBV15 combines with J gene TRBJ1-2, with 8 bases fitting TRBD1. The germline V gene encodes CDR1 LNHNV and CDR2 YYDKDF (reference sequence). Trimming at V came to 6 bases and at J to 3 bases, leaving 6 bases not matched to a gene. The CDR3 sequence is 14 residues long. CDR3 sequence (DNA): TGTGCCACCAGGGAGGACAGGGACGACTATGGCTACACCTTC. Its protein is CATREDRDDYGYTF.

The J gene is TRBJ1-3, the V gene TRBV16; D call uncertain. Germline-derived CDR1 and CDR2 are KGHSY and FQNENV. Trimming took 1 base from V and 0 from J, leaving 13 bases between them. This CDR3 contains 17 residues. For the CDR3, the DNA is TGTGCCAGCAGCCAATTTATACCCCAGGCCTCTGGAAACACCATATATTTT. Protein: CASSQFIPQASGNTIYF.

This chain connects TRBV9 to TRBJ2-2, with no clear D. Germline loops: CDR1 SGDLS, CDR2 YYNGEE. The length of the CDR3 is 13 residues. V was trimmed by 4 bases and J by 0 bases, leaving 4 bases between them. This CDR3 reads CASSPANTGELFF. As DNA, the CDR3 is TGTGCCAGCAGCCCGGCGAACACCGGGGAGCTGTTTTTT.

J is TRBJ1-5 and V is TRBV5-1; D is uncertain. From germline, CDR1 is SGHRS and CDR2 YFSETQ. The CDR3 has 14 residues. Between the trimmed V and J ends, which lost 4 bases and 5 bases, there was a span of 13 bases. As DNA, the CDR3 is TGCGCCAGCAGCCGGACCGGCGGGGATCAGCCCCAGCATTTT. It translates to CASSRTGGDQPQHF.